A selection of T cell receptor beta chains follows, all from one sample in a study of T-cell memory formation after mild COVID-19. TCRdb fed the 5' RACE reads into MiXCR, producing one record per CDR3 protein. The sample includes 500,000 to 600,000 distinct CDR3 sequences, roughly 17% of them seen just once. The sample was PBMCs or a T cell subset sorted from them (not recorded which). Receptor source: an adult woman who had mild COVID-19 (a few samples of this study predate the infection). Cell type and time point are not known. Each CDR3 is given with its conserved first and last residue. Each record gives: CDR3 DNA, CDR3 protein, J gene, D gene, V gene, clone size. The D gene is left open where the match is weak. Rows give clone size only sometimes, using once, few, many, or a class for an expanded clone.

TGTGCCAGCAGCCTTACTGGGGACACAGATACGCAGTGTTTT,CASSLTGDTDTQCF,TRBJ2-3,.,TRBV3-1,few
TGTGCCAGCAGTTACTTCCTGAGGGGCCTCCAAGAGACCCAGTACTTC,CASSYFLRGLQETQYF,TRBJ2-5,.,TRBV6-5,few
TGTGCCACCAGTGGTCGTAGGGCGGGAGTTTCCTACAATGAGCAGTTCTTC,CATSGRRAGVSYNEQFF,TRBJ2-1,TRBD2,TRBV24-1,.
TGTGCCAGCAGCTTCCGGGACTATGGTCCCACAGATACGCAGTATTTT,CASSFRDYGPTDTQYF,TRBJ2-3,TRBD2,TRBV9,.
TGTGCCAGCAGCTCCCCAGCGGGGGTTGGAGAGACCCAGTACTTC,CASSSPAGVGETQYF,TRBJ2-5,TRBD2,TRBV7-9,.
TGTGCCAGCAGTACAGGGGTCTACGAGCAGTACTTC,CASSTGVYEQYF,TRBJ2-7,TRBD1,TRBV28,.
TGTGCCAGCAGCTTACGGGGGGCAAATTCACCCCTCCACTTT,CASSLRGANSPLHF,TRBJ1-6,.,TRBV7-9,.
TGTGCCTGGAGAAAAGCCCCGGGATACGCTGTAGATACGCAGTATTTT,CAWRKAPGYAVDTQYF,TRBJ2-3,.,TRBV30,many
TGTGCCAGCACCTTTGAATGGGGGACCGGGGAGCTGTTTTTT,CASTFEWGTGELFF,TRBJ2-2,.,TRBV5-4,.
TGTGCCACCAGTGATTTAGCCGGCACAGATACGCAGTATTTT,CATSDLAGTDTQYF,TRBJ2-3,.,TRBV24-1,.
TGCAGCGCCCGAGGGCGGATGACGGATACGCAGTATTTT,CSARGRMTDTQYF,TRBJ2-3,.,TRBV29-1,many
TGTGCCATCAGAGCCGGGACAGGGGGACGCAATGAGCAGTTCTTC,CAIRAGTGGRNEQFF,TRBJ2-1,TRBD1,TRBV10-3,.
TGCAGCGTTGTCTGGTTGGAAGCGAATGGGGAGACCCAGTACTTC,CSVVWLEANGETQYF,TRBJ2-5,.,TRBV29-1,many
TGCGCCAGCAGCCCCCCCGGTGGGGGAGAGCAGTACTTC,CASSPPGGGEQYF,TRBJ2-7,.,TRBV4-1,.
TGTGCCAGCAGCTTAGTAACCTACATGAACACTGAAGCTTTCTTT,CASSLVTYMNTEAFF,TRBJ1-1,.,TRBV7-9,.
TGCGCCAGCAGCTTGAGTCGGGACGCCTTCGAGCAGTACTTC,CASSLSRDAFEQYF,TRBJ2-7,.,TRBV5-1,.
TGCAGTGCCGAAAGAATGGCAGGGGATAATTCACCCCTCCACTTT,CSAERMAGDNSPLHF,TRBJ1-6,.,TRBV20-1,.
TGCAGTGCTAGAGATCTAACTAGCGGAAGCTCCTACAATGAGCAGTTCTTC,CSARDLTSGSSYNEQFF,TRBJ2-1,TRBD2,TRBV20-1,few
TGTGCCAGCAGCACCGGGACAACGAGCTCCTACGAGCAGTACTTC,CASSTGTTSSYEQYF,TRBJ2-7,.,TRBV5-8,.
TGTGCCAGCAGCCCAAGAACAGACGAGACCCAGTACTTC,CASSPRTDETQYF,TRBJ2-5,.,TRBV7-9,.
TGTGCCAGCAGTTACTCAGGGGAGGCGTATGGCTACACCTTC,CASSYSGEAYGYTF,TRBJ1-2,.,TRBV6-5,many
TGTGCCAGCAGCTTCTTGGGGGTTAGCACAGATACGCAGTATTTT,CASSFLGVSTDTQYF,TRBJ2-3,.,TRBV27,once
TGCAGTGCTAGAGCCGGGGACAGGGGGAACACTGAAGCTTTCTTT,CSARAGDRGNTEAFF,TRBJ1-1,TRBD1,TRBV20-1,.
TGCAGCGTTGATCCTGGGGGCACAGATACGCAGTATTTT,CSVDPGGTDTQYF,TRBJ2-3,.,TRBV29-1,few
TGTGCCACCGGATCGGGACAAAAGACGAGCAATCAGCCCCAGCATTTT,CATGSGQKTSNQPQHF,TRBJ1-5,.,TRBV24-1,few
TGTGCCAGCAGCGCCCCAGGCTCAGTGGTGGGAGAGACCCAGTACTTC,CASSAPGSVVGETQYF,TRBJ2-5,.,TRBV5-4,.
TGTGCCAGCATCCGCCGGGAGAGAATCTACGAGCAGTACTTC,CASIRRERIYEQYF,TRBJ2-7,.,TRBV6-2/TRBV6-3,few
TGCGCCAGCAGCGACACGACTATCGGCGGGGGCGGCTACGAGCAGTACTTC,CASSDTTIGGGGYEQYF,TRBJ2-7,.,TRBV5-1,many
TGTGCCAGCAGCTTGGGGCGGGGGTTCGAGCAGTACTTC,CASSLGRGFEQYF,TRBJ2-7,TRBD2,TRBV13,.
TGTGCCAGCAGCTTAGGAGGGTCGGGGTGGTCAGATACGCAGTATTTT,CASSLGGSGWSDTQYF,TRBJ2-3,.,TRBV11-2,few
TGCAGTGCTAGCAGGGTTCAGTCCTATAATTCACCCCTCCACTTT,CSASRVQSYNSPLHF,TRBJ1-6,.,TRBV20-1,.
TGTGCCAGTAGTGCCCCAGGGGAAGCTGGGGCCAACGTCCTGACTTTC,CASSAPGEAGANVLTF,TRBJ2-6,.,TRBV19,few
TGTGCCAGCAGCCAAACGACCGGGACTAGCGCTTACAATGAGCAGTTCTTC,CASSQTTGTSAYNEQFF,TRBJ2-1,TRBD2,TRBV4-2,many
TGTGCCAGCAGCGGAGGAGGGATACCCCTCCACTTT,CASSGGGIPLHF,TRBJ1-6,.,TRBV7-9,.
TGTGCCAGTAGTATGCCGCGGATGAACACTGAAGCTTTCTTT,CASSMPRMNTEAFF,TRBJ1-1,.,TRBV19,.
TGTGCCAGCTCACCACGGTTAGCCTGGAATGAGCAGTTCTTC,CASSPRLAWNEQFF,TRBJ2-1,.,TRBV18,.
TGTGCCAGCAGACTTGGGACAGGGGGCCGTCATGAGCAGTTCTTC,CASRLGTGGRHEQFF,TRBJ2-1,TRBD1,TRBV14,.
TGCGCCAGCACCTACGATAATGAGCAGTTCTTC,CASTYDNEQFF,TRBJ2-1,.,TRBV5-1,few
TGTGCCAGCAGCCGTCTGACAGGGGCTGGAAACACCATATATTTT,CASSRLTGAGNTIYF,TRBJ1-3,TRBD1,TRBV3-1,.
TGTGCCAGCAGCTTTAGATCAGGGATATCTCACTACGAGCAGTACTTC,CASSFRSGISHYEQYF,TRBJ2-7,.,TRBV5-6,.
TGTGCCAGGACTAGCGGGGTTTACAATGAGCAGTTCTTC,CARTSGVYNEQFF,TRBJ2-1,TRBD2,TRBV12-3/TRBV12-4,few
TGCAGTGCCACACTAGCGATATCCTACGAGCAGTACTTC,CSATLAISYEQYF,TRBJ2-7,TRBD2,TRBV20-1,few
TGCGCCAGCAGCCAGCAAGGCTCCTACGAGCAGTACTTC,CASSQQGSYEQYF,TRBJ2-7,.,TRBV4-1,.
TGTGCCTGGAGTCGACTAGCGGGGGGGCCCCCAGATACGCAGTATTTT,CAWSRLAGGPPDTQYF,TRBJ2-3,TRBD2,TRBV30,few
TGTGCCAGCAGTGAACTAGCGGGGGGGTACAATGAGCAGTTCTTC,CASSELAGGYNEQFF,TRBJ2-1,TRBD2,TRBV6-1,many
TGTGCCACCAGCCGGGCTCTAGCCAAAAACATTCAGTACTTC,CATSRALAKNIQYF,TRBJ2-4,.,TRBV15,.
TGTGCCACCAGTGATTTGCCGGGGGACAGGGATTCGTATACGCAGTATTTT,CATSDLPGDRDSYTQYF,TRBJ2-3,TRBD1,TRBV24-1,few
TGTGCCAGCAGCTGGTCAGGGGGAGGGGGCTACACCTTC,CASSWSGGGGYTF,TRBJ1-2,TRBD1,TRBV12-3/TRBV12-4,few
TGTGCCAGCAGCTTCGGGACAGGGCGGGGCTACACCTTC,CASSFGTGRGYTF,TRBJ1-2,TRBD1,TRBV7-2,.